The 16 T cell receptor beta chains listed next were all sequenced from one sample in a study of T cell responses to AZD1222 COVID-19 vaccine. Sequencing was performed with immunoSEQ multiplex PCR; in TCRdb, only in-frame clones are kept and a portion is missing. The top ten clones hold 18% of a sample with 150,000 to 170,000 clones, 90% of them seen once. This specimen was peripheral blood, taken on day 0 of AZD1222 vaccination. The receptor set was obtained from an adult in good health.

V is TRBV7-6 and J is TRBJ1-5; tentatively, D is TRBD1 (5 bases). V lost 5 bases to trimming and J lost 3 bases, with 14 bases between them. Germline values: CDR1 SGHVS, CDR2 FNYEAQ. This CDR3 is built from 15 residues. The CDR3 here is CASSLGVGANQPQHF. The CDR3 DNA is TGTGCCAGCAGCCTAGGGGTGGGCGCCAATCAGCCCCAGCATTTT.

V gene TRBV14 combines with J gene TRBJ2-5, with 7 bases identical to TRBD2. This CDR3 spans 19 amino acids. J lost 1 base, V lost 1 base, and 15 bases had no gene match. CDR1 and CDR2 (germline): SGHDN, FVKESK. CDR3 coding DNA: TGTGCCAGCAGCCAAGTGAGGGGAGCGGGACTAACTATCCAAGAGACCCAGTACTTC. Its protein is CASSQVRGAGLTIQETQYF. The full variable domain, with the rest looked up from reference TRBV14 and TRBJ2-5, is EAGVTQFPSHSVIEKGQTVTLRCDPISGHDNLYWYRRVMGKEIKFLLHFVKESKQDESGMPNNRFLAERTGGTYSTLKVQPAELEDSGVYFCASSQVRGAGLTIQETQYFGPGTRLLVL.

This sequence joins TRBV11-3 and TRBJ2-2; D is unresolved. Germline-derived CDR1 and CDR2 are SGHNT and YENEEA. Trimming left V 1 base short and J 5 bases short, with 8 bases between. CDR3 length: 14 residues. CDR3 protein: CASSLGGGTGELFF. The CDR3, as DNA: TGTGCCAGCAGCTTAGGGGGTGGGACCGGGGAGCTGTTTTTT.

The rearrangement links TRBV10-3 to TRBJ2-7; D is possibly TRBD1 (5 bases). The CDR3 spans 13 residues. The V gene's germline CDR1 is ENHRY and CDR2 SYGVKD. Trimming took 4 bases from V and 2 from J, leaving 9 bases between them. The CDR3 DNA follows: TGTGCCATCAGTGGGACAAGTGCCTACGAGCAGTACTTC. This gives the protein CAISGTSAYEQYF.

The gene calls are TRBV11-3 and TRBJ2-7; the D is unclear. The germline V gene encodes CDR1 SGHNT and CDR2 YENEEA. The CDR3 totals 15 residues. V lost 5 bases to trimming and J lost 2 bases, with 16 bases between them. This CDR3 is CASSPRATAAYEQYF. CDR3 nucleotide sequence: TGTGCCAGCAGCCCTCGGGCTACAGCAGCCTACGAGCAGTACTTC. Full variable domain (missing parts from reference TRBV11-3 and TRBJ2-7): EAGVVQSPRYKIIEKKQPVAFWCNPISGHNTLYWYLQNLGQGPELLIRYENEEAVDDSQLPKDRFSAERLKGVDSTLKIQPAELGDSAVYLCASSPRATAAYEQYFGPGTRLTVT.

This clone was found a few times. The chain links TRBV2 to TRBJ2-1; D is possibly TRBD2 (6 bases). From germline, CDR1 is SNHLY and CDR2 FYNNEI. This CDR3 has 13 residues. Between the trimmed V and J ends, which lost 6 bases and 10 bases, there was a span of 16 bases. The CDR3 loop reads CASSAGTPPEQFF. DNA of the CDR3: TGTGCCAGCAGCGCCGGGACTCCACCCGAGCAGTTCTTC.

The V and J genes are TRBV7-3 and TRBJ1-2; 9 nucleotides align to TRBD1. CDR1 is SGHTA and CDR2 is FQGTGA in the germline V gene. CDR3 length: 14 amino acids. The J segment lost 5 bases and the V segment lost 5 bases, leaving 6 bases of the junction unmatched. The DNA for the CDR3 is TGTGCCAGCAGCAGTCCGGGACAGGGATATGGCTACACCTTC. This gives the protein CASSSPGQGYGYTF.

The rearrangement links TRBV11-2 to TRBJ1-5; possibly TRBD1 for D (6 bases). Germline loops: CDR1 SGHAT, CDR2 FQNNGV. The CDR3 is 14 amino acids. V was clipped by 3 bases and J by 6 bases, with 12 bases between them. CDR3 nucleotides: TGTGCCAGCAGCTTGGGGGGGGCGGGTCAGCCCCAGCATTTT. It encodes CASSLGGAGQPQHF.

J is TRBJ1-1 and V is TRBV6-1; unclear D gene. Trimming shortened V by 1 base and J by 7 bases, and 4 bases separated the two germline ends. The CDR3 is made up of 11 amino acids. Germline CDR1 is MNHNS and CDR2 is SASEGT. CDR3 residues: CASSEVGEAFF. CDR3 nucleotide sequence: TGTGCCAGCAGTGAAGTTGGTGAAGCTTTCTTT.

The chain employs TRBV19 and TRBJ1-2, with D perhaps TRBD1 (6 bases). Looked up from germline, CDR1 is LNHDA and CDR2 is SQIVND (reference sequence). V was cut by 6 bases and J by 4 bases, with 15 bases left in between. This CDR3 is built from 14 residues. In DNA, the CDR3 is TGTGCCAGTAGCGAACAGGGTTCCACCTATGGCTACACCTTC. Translating it yields CASSEQGSTYGYTF.

CDR3 amino acids: CASSSSHLSAGYLNEQFF. CDR3 in DNA: TGTGCCAGCAGCTCCAGTCATCTCTCAGCGGGGTATTTGAATGAGCAGTTCTTC. V gene TRBV11-3 combines with J gene TRBJ2-1; 7 bases align to TRBD2. V was pared by 4 bases and J by 7 bases, with 19 bases of the junction left unmatched. Germline assignment: CDR1 SGHNT and CDR2 YENEEA. The CDR3 spans 18 residues.

The chain couples TRBV5-1 to TRBJ2-1; the D is unclear. The CDR3 has 14 amino acids. Trimming stripped 3 bases from V and 1 base from J, with 8 bases between. The germline gives CDR1 SGHRS, CDR2 YFSETQ. The chain's CDR3 is CASSSDPSYNEQFF. In DNA, the CDR3 is TGCGCCAGCAGCTCGGACCCGTCCTACAATGAGCAGTTCTTC.

The chain links TRBV7-3 to TRBJ1-1; maybe TRBD1 (5 bases). Germline CDR1 reads SGHTA; CDR2 reads FQGTGA. The CDR3 sequence is 17 residues long. The V gene lost 3 bases and the J gene lost 0 bases, with 17 bases spanning the gap. The CDR3 DNA sequence: TGTGCCAGCAGCTTGGGACGGGGCAGGCGCCTGAACACTGAAGCTTTCTTT. This translates into CASSLGRGRRLNTEAFF.

The chain employs TRBV7-2 and TRBJ1-4; TRBD1 might be the D (5 bases). Trimming took off 0 bases at V and 3 bases at J, with 11 bases between the two ends. This CDR3 region has 16 residues. CDR1 SGHTA and CDR2 FQGNSA come from the germline V gene. The DNA for the CDR3 is TGTGCCAGCAGCTTAGCGACGGGGCTGGCTAATGAAAAACTGTTTTTT. Amino acids: CASSLATGLANEKLFF.

J is TRBJ1-4 and V is TRBV7-9, with 9 bases aligning to TRBD1. V lost 4 bases to trimming and J lost 0 bases; unmatched junction nucleotides: 3. The CDR3 is 16 amino acids. Germline V lookup: CDR1 SEHNR, CDR2 FQNEAQ (reference sequence). The CDR3 protein is CASSSWDRATNEKLFF. CDR3 coding DNA: TGTGCCAGCAGCTCGTGGGACAGGGCAACTAATGAAAAACTGTTTTTT. The variable domain in full, with the rest retrieved from reference TRBV7-9 and TRBJ1-4, is DTGVSQNPRHKITKRGQNVTFRCDPISEHNRLYWYRQTLGQGPEFLTYFQNEAQLEKSRLLSDRFSAERPKGSFSTLEIQRTEQGDSAMYLCASSSWDRATNEKLFFGSGTQLSVL.

The chain recombines TRBV28 with TRBJ1-2; unclear D gene. The V and J ends lost 6 bases and 2 bases respectively, with 7 bases between them. This CDR3 has 12 residues. Germline loops: CDR1 MDHEN, CDR2 SYDVKM. The CDR3 protein is CASRLLNYGYTF. CDR3 nucleotide sequence: TGTGCCAGCAGGCTTTTAAACTATGGCTACACCTTC.